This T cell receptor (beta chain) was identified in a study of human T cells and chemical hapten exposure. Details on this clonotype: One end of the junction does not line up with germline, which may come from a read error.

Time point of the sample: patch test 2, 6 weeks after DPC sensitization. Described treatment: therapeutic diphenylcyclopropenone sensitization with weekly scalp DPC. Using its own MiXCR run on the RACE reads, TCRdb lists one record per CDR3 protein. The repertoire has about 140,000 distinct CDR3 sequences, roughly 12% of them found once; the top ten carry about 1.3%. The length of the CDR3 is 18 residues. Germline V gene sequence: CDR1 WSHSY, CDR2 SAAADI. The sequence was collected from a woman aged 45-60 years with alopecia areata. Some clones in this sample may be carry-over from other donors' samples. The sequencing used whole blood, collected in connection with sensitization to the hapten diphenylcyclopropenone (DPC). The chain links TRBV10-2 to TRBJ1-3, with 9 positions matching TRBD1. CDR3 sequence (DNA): TGCGCCAGCAGCATACCACAGGGGGCCCTGGAGTCTGAAAACACCATATATTTT. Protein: CASSIPQGALESENTIYF.